The sequence of this TCR beta chain was determined in a study of blood T cell repertoires in COVID-19. Turning to the study itself: The origin of the acute and convalescent COVID-19 samples was the United States, Italy and Spain. From T cells, B-cell-depleted T cells, or PBMCs came the material, which was cDNA or gDNA.

The authors' processing: Amplification with reference gene primers provided the estimates of nucleated cell counts. Data came from immunoSEQ multiplex PCR; TCRdb stores just in-frame clones and leaves some out. V and J calls and clone size follow that table, whereas D and trimming were derived from the DNA. The sample includes a few hundred thousand clones, more than 85% of them seen just once. The junction had 6 bases not matched to a gene; V was cut back by 3 bases and J by 5 bases. CDR3 length equals 14 residues. Germline V gives CDR1 MGHDK, CDR2 SYGVNS. The receptor's source is a woman in her 70s with active or convalescent COVID-19. The sequenced material came from peripheral blood. J is TRBJ2-5 and V is TRBV25-1; 7 bases line up with TRBD2. As DNA, the CDR3 is TGTGCCAGCAGTGAGCCTCTTAGCGGGGAGACCCAGTACTTC. This encodes CASSEPLSGETQYF. Together with reference TRBV25-1 and TRBJ2-5, the CDR3 gives the full variable domain: EADIYQTPRYLVIGTGKKITLECSQTMGHDKMYWYQQDPGMELHLIHYSYGVNSTEKGDLSSESTVSRIRTEHFPLTLESARPSHTSQYLCASSEPLSGETQYFGPGTRLLVL.